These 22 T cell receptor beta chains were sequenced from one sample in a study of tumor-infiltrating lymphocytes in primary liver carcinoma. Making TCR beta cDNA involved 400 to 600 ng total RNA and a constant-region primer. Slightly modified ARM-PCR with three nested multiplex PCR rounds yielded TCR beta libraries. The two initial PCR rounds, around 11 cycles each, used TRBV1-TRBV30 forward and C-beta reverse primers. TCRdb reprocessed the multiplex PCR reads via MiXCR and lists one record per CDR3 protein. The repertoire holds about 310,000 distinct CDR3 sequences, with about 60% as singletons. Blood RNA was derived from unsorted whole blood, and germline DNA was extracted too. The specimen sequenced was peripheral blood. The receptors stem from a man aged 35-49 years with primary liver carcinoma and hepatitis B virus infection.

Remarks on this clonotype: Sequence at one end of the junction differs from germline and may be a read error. This CDR3 reads CARRPRTGNTEAFF. The CDR3 DNA reads TGTGCCCGCAGACCTCGGACTGGAAACACTGAAGCTTTCTTT. This sequence joins TRBV12-3 or TRBV12-4 and TRBJ1-1; D remains unclear. The CDR3 contains 14 residues.

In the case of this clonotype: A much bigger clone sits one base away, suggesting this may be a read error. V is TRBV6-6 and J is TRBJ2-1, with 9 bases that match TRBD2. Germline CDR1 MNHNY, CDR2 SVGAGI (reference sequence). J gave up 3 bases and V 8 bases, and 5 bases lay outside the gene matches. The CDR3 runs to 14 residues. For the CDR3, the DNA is TGTGCCAGCTGTAGAGCGGGAGGCTACAATGAGCAGTTCTTC. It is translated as CASCRAGGYNEQFF.

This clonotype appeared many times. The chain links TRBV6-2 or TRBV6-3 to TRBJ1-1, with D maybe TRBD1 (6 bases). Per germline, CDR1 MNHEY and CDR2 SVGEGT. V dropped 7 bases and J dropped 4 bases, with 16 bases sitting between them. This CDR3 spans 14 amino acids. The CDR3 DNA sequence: TGTGCCAGCACCCAAATAGGGGGTAGCACTGAAGCTTTCTTT. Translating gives CASTQIGGSTEAFF.

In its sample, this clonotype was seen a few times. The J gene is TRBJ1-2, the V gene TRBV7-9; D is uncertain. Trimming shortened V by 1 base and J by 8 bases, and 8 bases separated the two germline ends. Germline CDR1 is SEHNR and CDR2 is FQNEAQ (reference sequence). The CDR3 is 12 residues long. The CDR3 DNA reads TGTGCCAGCAGCTTAGGGGGTTTCGGCTACACCTTC. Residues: CASSLGGFGYTF. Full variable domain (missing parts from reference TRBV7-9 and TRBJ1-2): DTGVSQNPRHKITKRGQNVTFRCDPISEHNRLYWYRQTLGQGPEFLTYFQNEAQLEKSRLLSDRFSAERPKGSFSTLEIQRTEQGDSAMYLCASSLGGFGYTFGSGTRLTVV.

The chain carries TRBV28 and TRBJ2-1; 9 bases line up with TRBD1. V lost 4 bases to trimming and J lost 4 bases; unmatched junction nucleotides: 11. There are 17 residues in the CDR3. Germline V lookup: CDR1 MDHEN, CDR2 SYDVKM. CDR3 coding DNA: TGTGCCAGCAGTTCTATTACCGGGACAGGGAGTTACAATGAGCAGTTCTTC. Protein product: CASSSITGTGSYNEQFF.

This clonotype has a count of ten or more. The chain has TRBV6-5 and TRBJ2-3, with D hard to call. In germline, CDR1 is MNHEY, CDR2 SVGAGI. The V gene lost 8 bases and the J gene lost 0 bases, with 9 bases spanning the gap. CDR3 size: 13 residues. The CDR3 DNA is TGTGCCAGCCGGGTACCCAGCACAGATACGCAGTATTTT. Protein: CASRVPSTDTQYF.

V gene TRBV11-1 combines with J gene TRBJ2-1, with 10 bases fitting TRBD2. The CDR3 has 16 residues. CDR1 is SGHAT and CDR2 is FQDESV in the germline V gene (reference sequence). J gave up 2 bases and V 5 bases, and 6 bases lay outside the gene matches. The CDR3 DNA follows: TGTGCCAGCAGCGACTCTAGCGGGAGACCCTACAATGAGCAGTTCTTC. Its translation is CASSDSSGRPYNEQFF.

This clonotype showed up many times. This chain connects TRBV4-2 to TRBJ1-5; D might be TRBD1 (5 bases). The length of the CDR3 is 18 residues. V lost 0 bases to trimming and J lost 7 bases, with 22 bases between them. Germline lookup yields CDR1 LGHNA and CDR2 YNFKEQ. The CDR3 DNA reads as TGTGCCAGCAGCCAAGATAGAATTGGTGGGACCTCCAGGCAGCCCCAGCATTTT. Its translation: CASSQDRIGGTSRQPQHF.

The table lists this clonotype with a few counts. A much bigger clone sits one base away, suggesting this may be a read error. The CDR3 reads CASNRLSQPQHF. CDR3 DNA: TGTGCCAGCAATAGGCTCAGTCAGCCCCAGCATTTT. The chain couples TRBV6-2 or TRBV6-3 to TRBJ1-5; D is ambiguous. The germline V gene encodes CDR1 MNHEY and CDR2 SVGEGT. Trimming took 7 bases from V and 6 from J, leaving 10 bases between them. This CDR3 is built from 12 residues.

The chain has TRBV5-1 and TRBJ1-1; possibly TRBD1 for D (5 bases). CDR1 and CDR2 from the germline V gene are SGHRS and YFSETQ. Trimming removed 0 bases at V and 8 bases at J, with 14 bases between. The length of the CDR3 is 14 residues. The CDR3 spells CASSLAGGLSEAFF. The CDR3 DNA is TGCGCCAGCAGCTTGGCCGGGGGACTCTCGGAAGCTTTCTTT.

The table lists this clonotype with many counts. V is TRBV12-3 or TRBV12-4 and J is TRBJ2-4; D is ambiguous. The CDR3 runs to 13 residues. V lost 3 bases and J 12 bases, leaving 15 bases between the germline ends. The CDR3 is CASSLRTRQDQYF. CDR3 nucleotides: TGTGCCAGCAGTTTGCGGACCCGGCAGGATCAGTACTTC.

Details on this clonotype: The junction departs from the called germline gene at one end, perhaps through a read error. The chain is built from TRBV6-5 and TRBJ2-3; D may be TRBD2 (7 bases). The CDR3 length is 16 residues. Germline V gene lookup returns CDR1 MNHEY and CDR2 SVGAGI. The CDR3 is CTSSRQGTMSSDTQYF. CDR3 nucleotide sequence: TGTACCAGCAGTCGCCAGGGGACTATGAGCTCAGATACGCAGTATTTT.

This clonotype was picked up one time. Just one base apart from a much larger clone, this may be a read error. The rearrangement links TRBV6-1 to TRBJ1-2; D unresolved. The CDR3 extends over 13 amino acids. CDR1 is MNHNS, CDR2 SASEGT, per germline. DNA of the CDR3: TGTGGCAGCAGCCTCATCACAGTTTATGGCTACACCTTC. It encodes CGSSLITVYGYTF.

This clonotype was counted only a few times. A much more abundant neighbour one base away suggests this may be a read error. The CDR3 nucleotides read TGTGCCTGGAGTGGGACTAGCGTGAGAGCAGATACGCAGTATTTT. As protein: CAWSGTSVRADTQYF. The chain employs TRBV30 and TRBJ2-3; 9 positions agree with TRBD2. Germline values: CDR1 GTSNPN, CDR2 SVGIG (reference sequence). J lost 4 bases, V lost 1 base, and 6 bases had no gene match. The length of the CDR3 is 15 residues. The full variable domain, with the rest looked up from reference TRBV30 and TRBJ2-3, is SQTIHQWPATLVQPVGSPLSLECTVEGTSNPNLYWYRQAAGRGLQLLFYSVGIGQISSEVPQNLSASRPQDRQFILSSKKLLLSDSGFYLCAWSGTSVRADTQYFGPGTRLTVL.

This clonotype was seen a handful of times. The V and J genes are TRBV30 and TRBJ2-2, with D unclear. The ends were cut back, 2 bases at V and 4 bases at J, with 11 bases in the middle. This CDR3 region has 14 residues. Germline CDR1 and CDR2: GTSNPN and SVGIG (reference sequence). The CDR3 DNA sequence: TGTGCCTGGAGTCACAAGATTGGCACCGGGGAGCTGTTTTTT. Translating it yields CAWSHKIGTGELFF.

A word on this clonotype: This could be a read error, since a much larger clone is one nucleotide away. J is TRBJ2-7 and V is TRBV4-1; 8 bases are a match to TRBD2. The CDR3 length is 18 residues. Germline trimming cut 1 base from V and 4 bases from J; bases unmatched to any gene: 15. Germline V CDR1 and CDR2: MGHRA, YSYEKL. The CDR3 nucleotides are TGCGCCAGCAGCCAAGGGTTGGTGGTGCTATCGGGAGGGTACGAGCAGTACTTC. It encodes CASSQGLVVLSGGYEQYF.

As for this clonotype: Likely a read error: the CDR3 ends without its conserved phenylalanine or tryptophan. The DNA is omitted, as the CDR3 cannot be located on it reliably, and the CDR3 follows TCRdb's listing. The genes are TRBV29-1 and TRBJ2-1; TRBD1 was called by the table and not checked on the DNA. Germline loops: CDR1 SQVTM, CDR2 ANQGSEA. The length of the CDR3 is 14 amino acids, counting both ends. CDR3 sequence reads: CSVEAGGRNKKQFL.

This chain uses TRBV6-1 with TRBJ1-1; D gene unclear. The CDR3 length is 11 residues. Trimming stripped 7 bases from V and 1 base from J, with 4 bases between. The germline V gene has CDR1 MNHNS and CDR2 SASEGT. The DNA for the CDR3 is TGTGCCAGCAACCCGAACACTGAAGCTTTCTTT. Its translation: CASNPNTEAFF.

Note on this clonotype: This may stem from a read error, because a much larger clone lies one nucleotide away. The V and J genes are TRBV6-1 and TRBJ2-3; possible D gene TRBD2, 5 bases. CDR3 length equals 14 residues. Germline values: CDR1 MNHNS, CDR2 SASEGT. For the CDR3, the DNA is TGTGCCAGCAGTGAACTCCCTAGCACATATACGCAGTATTTT. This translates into CASSELPSTYTQYF.

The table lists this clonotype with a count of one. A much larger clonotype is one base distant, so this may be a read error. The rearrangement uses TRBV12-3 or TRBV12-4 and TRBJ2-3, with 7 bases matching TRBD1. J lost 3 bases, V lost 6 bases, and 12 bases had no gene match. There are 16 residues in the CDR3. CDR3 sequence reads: CASRKTRGLGTDTQYF. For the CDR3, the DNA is TGTGCCAGCAGAAAAACCAGGGGGTTGGGGACAGATACGCAGTATTTT.

The CDR3 DNA reads TGTGCCAGCAGCTTGGCTATAGGATCGGGAGTATGGGAGCAGTACTTC. Protein sequence: CASSLAIGSGVWEQYF. The chain has TRBV5-5 and TRBJ2-7; D is possibly TRBD2 (6 bases). This CDR3 has 16 amino acids. Germline V gene data show CDR1 as SGHKS and CDR2 as YYEKEE (reference sequence). The V and J ends lost 0 bases and 7 bases respectively, with 20 bases between them.

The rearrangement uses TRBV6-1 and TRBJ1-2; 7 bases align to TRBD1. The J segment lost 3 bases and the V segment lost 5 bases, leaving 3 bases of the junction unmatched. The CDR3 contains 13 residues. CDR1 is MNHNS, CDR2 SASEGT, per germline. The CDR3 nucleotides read TGTGCCAGCAGTACAGGGGTCGACTATGGCTACACCTTC. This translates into CASSTGVDYGYTF.